Sequencing of this T cell receptor (beta chain) was carried out in a study of cytomegalovirus exposure and HLA in healthy donors (TCRdb year 2017). Some background on the complete study: According to an earlier analysis of several hundred of the donors, about 190 million T cells yielded roughly 110 million unique TCR beta sequences and approximately 280 Gb of sequence data. Approximately 300 gigabases of sequencing data and 70 million to 85 million unique TCR sequences were included in an early release covering around 650 HLA-typed donors. Of the roughly 400 genotyped donors, approximately 81% were placed in the genetic ancestry cluster associated with self-reported Caucasian donors. The aim of the study was to test whether cataloging public T cell receptors could identify signatures of past pathogen exposure. The study used immunosequencing to profile the T cell repertoires of more than 650 subjects and linked those repertoires to cytomegalovirus serostatus. Along with the approximately 670-subject first cohort, a separate validation cohort of roughly 110 different subjects was used. To predict cytomegalovirus infection status, the study brought together high-throughput TCR immunosequencing, statistical association of individual TCRs with disease status, and machine learning. In a later analysis, previously published TCR beta repertoires from about 640 donors were re-analyzed and high-resolution HLA genotyping was added so that TCR occurrence patterns could be studied. Rather than using new phenotypic data, the later analysis identified candidate immune exposures from TCR beta sequences and from how often those sequences occurred across donors. In an earlier analysis of 500 to 650 of the donors, high-throughput TCR beta sequencing was used to judge whether each TCR beta V gene segment behaved as functional or pseudogenic. Donor age, sex, ethnicity and CMV serostatus were collected together with the repertoire data. A later genetic analysis took genome-wide SNP genotypes for about 55% of the roughly 700 donors and used that subset as a discovery cohort. All discovery cohort repertoires had been generated on a single sequencing platform. Class I and class II HLA loci were covered by the typing at four-digit resolution. The number of donors typed differed by locus, with 629-630 for A, B, C, DRB1 and DQB1, 522 for DQA1, 600 to 610 for DPA1, and roughly 450 for DPB1. About five DR-DQ haplotypes were handled as single units for association and clustering because linkage in the cohort was strong. On average, around 230,000 unique TCR beta nucleotide sequences were sequenced per donor among 398 genotyped donors of the cohort, with roughly 20% of those sequences being non-productive. Findings and caveats that apply to the study as a whole: In vitro tests confirmed that a few of the cytomegalovirus-associated TCR beta chains recognize cytomegalovirus antigens. The authors suggested that the approach could potentially be generalized to other disease states and immunological phenotypes. Because HLA typing was unavailable for some donors at each locus, only the typed subset was used in association tests. Specific HLA alleles were associated with over 15,000 TCR beta sequences at a false discovery rate of 0.05 in a later analysis. Compared with equally common non-associated chains, HLA-associated TCR beta chains in a later analysis were more clonally expanded and had lower generation probabilities. In a later analysis, several top co-occurrence clusters were reported to appear linked to parvovirus B19, influenza, CMV and Epstein-Barr virus. Because the 87-base-pair reads could not distinguish some IMGT-functional V segments, including TRBV6-2 and TRBV6-3, those segments were excluded. Linkage disequilibrium might explain the correlated functional status among segregating V segments, but an unknown experimental factor could not be ruled out. A further reported finding was that TCR beta sequences accurately predicted the HLA-A and HLA-B alleles for most subjects in the first cohort. Sequencing depth was assumed to be roughly uniform across donors in the presence/absence analyses, though that assumption may not hold. Roughly 17 rarely observed V segments, including chromosome 9 orphons, were excluded from the earlier analysis of several hundred of the donors because counts were too low. Immune exposure information for the cohort was limited to CMV serostatus. In a later analysis, the rate of TCR association differed among HLA loci, with DRB1 alleles having the most associated TCRs and HLA-C alleles having the fewest. In a later genetic analysis, fewer N-insertions in productive TCRs were reported among donors in an Asian-associated ancestry cluster than the approximately 630-donor mean. In an earlier analysis of some 500 of the donors, most TCR beta V segments were observed in productive rearrangements about 90% or about 30% of the time, broadly matching IMGT annotations. In a later analysis, most CMV-associated TCR beta chains were found to appear HLA-restricted, with HLA associations seemingly driven largely by CMV exposure. A cluster of highly shared sequence variants was judged likely to represent a technical artifact of the sequencing pipeline. Strong co-occurrence of HLA alleles, especially DR and DQ, made assigning TCR associations to individual alleles difficult. This cohort had only TCR beta chains sequenced, and the lack of alpha or paired-chain data limited which features could be detected. V-gene and J-gene trimming of TCR beta chains was associated with a missense DCLRE1C variant in a later genetic analysis, and the association was replicated in an independent cohort. Most TCR sequences were observed very rarely across donors, whereas some public TCRs were present in many individuals. Cytomegalovirus status was reported to be diagnosed by the classifier with high specificity and sensitivity in both the original and validation cohorts. The study listed 164 TCR beta chains as associated with cytomegalovirus.

The cohort comprised 666 healthy bone marrow donors. Cohort members were all nominally healthy when sampled, although unrecorded immune exposures were likely present. The donor tested CMV seropositive and was one of the 289 seropositive cohort members. Every donor gave a peripheral blood sample, and the peripheral blood mononuclear cells from that sample were used for TCR beta sequencing. Genomic DNA was extracted from the blood cell samples with the Qiagen DNeasy Blood Extraction Kit. A remark on this clone: Its antigen remains undetermined. Base-call qualities are not available, and no considerably larger clone is one nucleotide away.

The germline V gene provides CDR1 SGHTA and CDR2 FQGNSA. V sheds 0 bases and J sheds 4 bases, leaving 11 bases between their ends. Inclusive of the bounding cysteine and phenylalanine, the CDR3 is 15 residues long. Only CDR3 DNA is held: 45 bases, read in frame from base 1. Libraries were built with the immunoSEQ multiplex PCR assay. For the multiplex PCR, a mixture combining 60 forward primers for TCR Vbeta segments and 13 reverse primers for TCR Jbeta segments was used. The CDR3 region of rearranged TCR beta genes was amplified from genomic DNA with a multiplex PCR assay. Amplified TCR beta libraries were sequenced as 87-base-pair reads on the Illumina HiSeq System. The study's own analysis went as follows. A later analysis counted approximately 76 million unique TCR beta chains across the 690 or so repertoires, and roughly 11 million of these chains were shared by at least two donors. A nearest-neighbor algorithm error-corrected the raw reads and collapsed the reads into unique sequences, merging closely related sequences to remove PCR and sequencing errors. Alignment of CDR3 sequences to IMGT reference sequences was used to assign V, D and J gene segments. For a sequence to be retained, at least a six-nucleotide match to both a V gene segment and a J gene segment was required. Rearrangements were classified as productive when the CDR3 lacked stop codons and remained in frame with V and J, and all other rearrangements were classified as non-productive. CDR3 was defined according to IMGT convention as the region running from the second conserved V-encoded cysteine to the conserved J-encoded phenylalanine. In an earlier analysis of approximately 500 of the donors, sequences lacking an unambiguous match to a single V gene segment were excluded. An earlier analysis of about 590 of the donors classified V segments as functional when productive rearrangements were above 56.7% and as segregating when the standard deviation between donors was above 5%. To diagnose cytomegalovirus status from the catalog of TCR beta chain sequences, a statistical classification framework was built. V and J gene assignment, in a later analysis, came from comparing TCR nucleotide sequences with IMGT/GENE-DB human TR gene sequences. The TCRdist pipeline was used in a later analysis to assign CDR3 sequences and most-parsimonious VDJ recombination scenarios. In a later analysis, each TCR beta chain was defined by its CDR3 amino acid sequence together with its V-gene family, and reads without a unique V-gene family were excluded. As a way to deal with suspected cross-contamination and a sequencing artifact, a later analysis dropped 450 to 700 nucleotide sequences that were highly shared and had low generation probability. In a later analysis, a clonal expansion index was calculated for each public chain from normalized within-repertoire ranks of inferred template counts. Generation probabilities in a later analysis came from a VDJ recombination model fitted to out-of-frame rearrangements, and those results were checked against IGoR. In a later analysis, TCR-TCR, TCR-HLA and TCR-CMV co-occurrence was scored with hypergeometric tests, and a repertoire-size bias correction was applied to TCR pairs. A later analysis estimated false discovery rates by permuting HLA or CMV assignments 20 times. In a later analysis, co-occurring TCRs were grouped with DBSCAN, and TCRdist sequence similarity was added when clustering was performed within HLA-allele-positive subsets. Repertoires with fewer than 30,000 or more than 120,000 public chains, plus five repertoires with anomalous nucleotide sharing, were excluded from co-occurrence clustering. Drawn from immuneACCESS, this table holds only the in-frame rearrangements with V and J called that TCRdb kept. Clones are partly lost; checked studies trace under half to an unresolved V gene and leave the rest unexplained. The V and J calls and clone size were taken over from that table, and D and trimming were inferred from the DNA. The sample table contains roughly 120,000 clones; only one count was recorded for 74% of them. The top ten clonotypes cover 11% of the sample.

This TCR was recovered from a woman aged 50 to 60 in good health and CMV-seropositive. The rearranged segments are TRBV7-2 and TRBJ2-3; no D segment can be confidently identified. Sequencing was performed on PBMCs. The nucleotide sequence reads TGTGCCAGCAGCTTAGCGCCGGTTTTGGCAGATACGCAGTATTTT. Translated, it reads CASSLAPVLADTQYF.